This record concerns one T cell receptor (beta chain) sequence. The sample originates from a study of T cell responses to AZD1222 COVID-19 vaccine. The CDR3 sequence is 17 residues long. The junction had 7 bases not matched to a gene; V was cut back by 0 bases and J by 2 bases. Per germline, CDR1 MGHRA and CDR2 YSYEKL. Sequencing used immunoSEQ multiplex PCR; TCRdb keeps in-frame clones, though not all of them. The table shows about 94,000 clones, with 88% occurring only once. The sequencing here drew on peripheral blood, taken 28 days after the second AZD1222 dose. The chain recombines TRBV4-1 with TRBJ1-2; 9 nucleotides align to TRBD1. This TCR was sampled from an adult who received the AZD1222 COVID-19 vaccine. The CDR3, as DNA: TGCGCCAGCAGCCAAGAAAAGGACAGGGGAGGCAACTATGGCTACACCTTC. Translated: CASSQEKDRGGNYGYTF.